What follows are 8 T cell receptor beta chains derived from one specimen sequenced in a study of T cells after yellow fever vaccination. A single record per CDR3 protein comes from TCRdb applying MiXCR to the 5' RACE reads. The sample lists 250,000 or so distinct CDR3 sequences, roughly 3.5% occurring once. Source: PBMCs, taken 15 days after the yellow fever booster vaccination. The receptors shown here come from a man aged 18-30 years who received the YFV17D yellow fever vaccine.

This clonotype was detected ten times or more. The chain combines TRBV6-2 or TRBV6-3 with TRBJ2-7; D unclear. V lost 6 bases to trimming and J lost 3 bases, with 6 bases between them. The CDR3 has 11 residues. Germline loops: CDR1 MNHEY, CDR2 SVGEGT. The CDR3 loop reads CASRNSYEQYV. The DNA for the CDR3 is TGTGCCAGCAGGAACAGCTACGAGCAGTACGTC.

This clonotype was counted ten times or more. The V call is TRBV5-8, the J call TRBJ2-7; 9 nucleotides match TRBD2. This CDR3 has 15 amino acids. Trimming took 4 bases from V and 0 from J; bases not matched to a gene: 5. Germline V CDR1 and CDR2: SGHTS, YDEGEE. CDR3 residues: CASSLAGTSSYEQYV. The DNA of the CDR3 is TGTGCCAGCAGCCTAGCGGGGACAAGCTCCTACGAGCAGTACGTC.

This clonotype was found many times. The V gene is TRBV29-1, the J gene TRBJ1-1; D gene uncertain. Germline V CDR1 and CDR2: SQVTM, ANQGSEA. This CDR3 region has 12 residues. The V end lost 7 bases, the J end lost 4 bases, and 13 bases lay between the germline ends. The CDR3 DNA sequence: TGCAGCGCCCGGACGTCAGGCACTGAAGCTTTCTTT. Amino acid sequence: CSARTSGTEAFF.

This clonotype has at least ten counts. The V gene is TRBV5-5, the J gene TRBJ1-4, with D unclear. Trimming stripped 4 bases from V and 8 bases from J, with 9 bases between. Germline V gene sequence: CDR1 SGHKS, CDR2 YYEKEE (reference sequence). The CDR3 totals 12 residues. The CDR3 reads CASSPNAEKLFF. In nucleotides, the CDR3 is TGTGCCAGCAGCCCCAACGCGGAAAAACTGTTTTTT. The full variable domain, in which reference TRBV5-5 and TRBJ1-4 provide the parts outside the CDR3, is DAGVTQSPTHLIKTRGQQVTLRCSPISGHKSVSWYQQVLGQGPQFIFQYYEKEERGRGNFPDRFSARQFPNYSSELNVNALLLGDSALYLCASSPNAEKLFFGSGTQLSVL.

This clonotype has a count of ten or more. This sequence joins TRBV27 and TRBJ1-2; D gene uncertain. This CDR3 spans 12 amino acids. Trimming left V 5 bases short and J 3 bases short, with 7 bases between. Germline assignment: CDR1 MNHEY and CDR2 SMNVEV (reference sequence). The DNA for the CDR3 is TGTGCCAGCAGTGACCGCTACTATGGCTACACCTTC. It translates to CASSDRYYGYTF.

This clonotype was counted at least ten times. This chain links TRBV12-3 or TRBV12-4 with TRBJ2-5; weak D call: TRBD2 (5 bases). Trimming took off 8 bases at V and 4 bases at J, with 20 bases between the two ends. This CDR3 region has 15 residues. DNA for the CDR3: TGTGCCAGCGGGAAAACTGGGCCGAGGGTAGAGACCCAGTACTTC. This encodes CASGKTGPRVETQYF.

This clonotype was recorded many times. The chain employs TRBV5-1 and TRBJ1-1, with D unresolved. This CDR3 is 14 amino acids long. The V end was cut by 0 bases, the J end by 1 base, with 7 bases between. Germline CDR1 and CDR2: SGHRS and YFSETQ. CDR3 sequence: CASSLESGNTEAFF. CDR3 sequence (DNA): TGCGCCAGCAGCTTGGAGTCCGGGAACACTGAAGCTTTCTTT.

This clonotype was seen repeatedly, ten times or more. This chain joins TRBV7-6 and TRBJ2-1, with TRBD2 matching over 11 bases. J lost 6 bases, V lost 0 bases, and 4 bases had no gene match. This CDR3 contains 16 residues. Looked up from germline, CDR1 is SGHVS and CDR2 is FNYEAQ. The CDR3, as DNA: TGTGCCAGCAGCTTAGCGGGACTAGCGGCATCCAATGAGCAGTTCTTC. Translated, it gives CASSLAGLAASNEQFF. The variable domain in full, completed from reference TRBV7-6 and TRBJ2-1, reads GAGVSQSPRYKVTKRGQDVALRCDPISGHVSLYWYRQALGQGPEFLTYFNYEAQQDKSGLPNDRFSAERPEGSISTLTIQRTEQRDSAMYRCASSLAGLAASNEQFFGPGTRLTVL.